This T cell receptor beta chain stems from a study of T cells in Graves' hyperthyroidism and ophthalmopathy. The source material, RNA transcripts, was used to amplify TCR beta CDR3 regions. HTBI primers drove first-round RT-PCR of the TCR CDR3. TCRdb recomputed calls from the multiplex PCR reads with MiXCR, one row per CDR3 protein. The sample carries roughly 740,000 distinct CDR3 sequences, over 15% recorded once. This TCR was sampled from a man younger than 30 with Graves' hyperthyroidism. The sample comprised blood.

The DNA for the CDR3 is TGTGCCAGCAGCTGGGGACAGGCGAACACCGGGGAGCTGTTTTTT. Its translation is CASSWGQANTGELFF. V usage is TRBV7-9 and J usage is TRBJ2-2; 8 nucleotides match TRBD1. The V gene end was trimmed by 4 bases and the J gene end by 0 bases; junction bases not matched to a gene: 1. The CDR3 loop spans 15 amino acids. CDR1 and CDR2 (germline): SEHNR, FQNEAQ (reference sequence).